This T cell receptor beta chain was recorded in a study of blood T cells in healthy people across ages (dated by TCRdb to about 2015). Concerning the study at large: In model experiments, roughly one uniquely barcoded TCR beta cDNA molecule per two T cells was captured by template switching. The study measured age-related changes in TCR beta repertoire diversity using deep sequencing normalized with unique cDNA molecular identifiers. For two donors (one aged 18 to 30 and one aged 80 or older), the study analyzed two additional independent replicas of 1 million unique cDNA reads from the same blood draw. The donors were divided into four age groups: young (average roughly 15 years), middle-aged (about 39), aged (about 60) and long-lived (about 84). Donors of different ages were randomly distributed across sequencing lanes to avoid experimental bias.

Beyond this particular receptor, the publication reports: Because donor CMV infection status was unknown, age-related changes in expanded clonotypes were potentially confounded. Observed TCR beta diversity per million T cells fell roughly linearly with age, and a significant reduction was already apparent by age around 44. Bulk unsorted PBMC profiling prevented conclusive comparison of naive and antigen-experienced compartments. Total diversity estimates from one million sequenced T cells were considered lower bounds and underestimates. Compared with the aged group, the long-lived group had more naive CD4+ T cells, fewer expanded clones and increased TCR diversity, suggesting age selection. Observed TCR beta diversity correlated strongly with the percentage of naive T cells measured by flow cytometry.

Trimming removed 2 bases from V and 2 bases from J; the gene matches leave 4 bases unexplained. Per the germline V gene, SGHAT is the CDR1 and FQNNGV is the CDR2. Including cysteine and phenylalanine, the CDR3 has 15 amino acids. The entry retains the CDR3 DNA only, 45 bases that are in frame from base 1. The library was produced with 5' RACE. Data came from an Illumina HiSeq 2500. A second about 6 to 11 cycle PCR used a sample-barcoded 5' primer and a J-beta primer mix. A template-switch 5' adaptor carrying 12 random nucleotides introduced a unique molecular identifier onto each TCR beta cDNA molecule. Each sample yielded at least 2.5 million CDR3-containing paired-end reads. All of the RNA was converted into first-strand cDNA using the Mint cDNA synthesis kit, with a TRBC-specific oligonucleotide serving as the primer. Following uracil-DNA glycosylase treatment, all cDNA underwent a first 18-cycle PCR with the universal primers M1SS and BC2_uni_R. The authors' pipeline ran thus. For normalization, 1 million high-quality reads were randomly selected from each sample, with every read carrying a distinct molecular identifier. Instead of being binned into consensus sequences, reads with shared molecular identifiers were discarded. MiTCR, run with a Q25 quality threshold and the strictest error-elimination algorithm, handled CDR3 identification, clonotype clustering and error correction. A nonparametric unseen species model with Euler transformation was used to estimate a lower bound on total TCR beta diversity. In-frame beta chains were kept once TCRdb had trimmed the public reads at Q25 with fastp and called clones with MiXCR. Rows with one shared CDR3 protein collapse into an entry with the most common genes and DNA. The V and J calls here are based on TCRdb, not the publication. For this sample there are roughly 1.6 million distinct CDR3 sequences; roughly a third appear just once. Jointly, the top ten make up about 11% of the sample.

Systemically healthy Caucasian individuals from Russia, 39 in total and aged about 6 to 95 years, were included as donors. Each donor gave 8 to 10 milliliters of peripheral blood, collected into EDTA-treated Vacutainer tubes. Ficoll-Paque density-gradient centrifugation was used to isolate PBMCs, with at least 6 million per sample. Trizol reagent was used to extract total RNA from PBMCs, with at least 5 micrograms per sample. The percentages of naive CD45RAhigh/CD27high T cells were determined by flow cytometry on a PBMC aliquot from every donor. As for this clonotype: The specificity of this receptor is unknown. No much larger clone is present one base from it, and per-base qualities are unavailable.

The TCR was taken from a woman in her 30s in good health. The sample was blood. This receptor chain uses TRBV11-2 and TRBJ2-7; the central 9 bases match TRBD1. Here is the DNA: TGTGCCAGCAGCTTAATTTGGGACAGGGCCTACGAGCAGTACTTC. Its coded protein is CASSLIWDRAYEQYF.